Below, 13 T cell receptor beta chains from the same sample are listed, as sequenced in a study of blood T cell repertoires in COVID-19. Repertoires were generated with immunoSEQ multiplex PCR, while TCRdb's copy carries only in-frame clones and drops some. In the table there are about 220,000 clones, roughly 85% of which are singletons. The material sequenced was peripheral blood. The receptor source for this set is a woman in her seventies with COVID-19, enrolled during active disease.

The chain employs TRBV4-3 and TRBJ1-2, with D possibly TRBD1 on 5 matching bases. Germline CDR1 is LGHNA and CDR2 is YSLEER. Trimming cost V 1 base and J 3 bases, with 12 bases left between them. There are 15 residues in the CDR3. CDR3: CASSQVGRADYGYTF. DNA of the CDR3: TGCGCCAGCAGCCAAGTGGGCAGGGCGGACTATGGCTACACCTTC.

CDR3 loop: CASSLRGGFGNQPQHF. As DNA, the CDR3 is TGTGCCAGCAGTTTAAGAGGGGGCTTTGGCAATCAGCCCCAGCATTTT. J is TRBJ1-5 and V is TRBV27; TRBD1 agrees at 7 bases. The CDR3 spans 16 residues. From germline, CDR1 is MNHEY and CDR2 SMNVEV (reference sequence). Trimming removed 2 bases from V and 2 bases from J; junction bases left unmatched: 6.

The chain is built from TRBV7-3 and TRBJ2-1, with D possibly being TRBD2 (5 bases). The CDR3 totals 15 residues. CDR1 is SGHTA and CDR2 is FQGTGA in the germline V gene. Deletions cut 2 bases from V and 8 bases from J, with 16 bases between. The CDR3, as DNA: TGTGCCAGCAGCTTAGGAGGCGGGTTGGGCCATGAGCAGTTCTTC. Its translation: CASSLGGGLGHEQFF. Using reference TRBV7-3 and TRBJ2-1 for the parts outside the CDR3, the full variable domain is GAGVSQTPSNKVTEKGKYVELRCDPISGHTALYWYRQSLGQGPEFLIYFQGTGAADDSGLPNDRFFAVRPEGSVSTLKIQRTERGDSAVYLCASSLGGGLGHEQFFGPGTRLTVL.

V gene TRBV6-5 combines with J gene TRBJ2-7; 7 bases match TRBD1. Trimming removed 6 bases from V and 6 bases from J; junction bases left unmatched: 5. The CDR3 length is 12 residues. Germline V lookup: CDR1 MNHEY, CDR2 SVGAGI. CDR3 DNA sequence: TGTGCCAGCAGGCGACAGGGACGCGAGCAGTACTTC. Its translation: CASRRQGREQYF.

This clone was seen once. This chain uses TRBV7-9 with TRBJ1-4; a weak D match, TRBD1 (6 bases). CDR1 and CDR2 from the germline V gene are SEHNR and FQNEAQ (reference sequence). The CDR3 loop spans 17 amino acids. Trimming cost V 2 bases and J 0 bases, with 13 bases left between them. The CDR3 is CASSLNARTATNEKLFF. The DNA of the CDR3 is TGTGCCAGCAGCTTAAATGCGAGGACAGCAACTAATGAAAAACTGTTTTTT. Looking up the rest from reference TRBV7-9 and TRBJ1-4 gives the full variable domain: DTGVSQNPRHKITKRGQNVTFRCDPISEHNRLYWYRQTLGQGPEFLTYFQNEAQLEKSRLLSDRFSAERPKGSFSTLEIQRTEQGDSAMYLCASSLNARTATNEKLFFGSGTQLSVL.

J is TRBJ2-5 and V is TRBV5-1; the D gene is possibly TRBD1 (6 bases). Germline V lookup: CDR1 SGHRS, CDR2 YFSETQ. The CDR3 spans 14 residues. V dropped 0 bases and J dropped 4 bases, with 10 bases sitting between them. CDR3 loop: CASSLGQGRETQYF. CDR3 nucleotide sequence: TGCGCCAGCAGCTTGGGGCAGGGGAGAGAGACCCAGTACTTC.

This clone was observed a few times. The chain is built from TRBV5-1 and TRBJ1-1; D call uncertain. The CDR3 sequence is 13 residues long. V gave up 2 bases and J gave up 7 bases, with 12 bases separating them. Germline-derived CDR1 and CDR2 are SGHRS and YFSETQ. This CDR3 reads CASSLPLAREAFF. The CDR3 DNA is TGCGCCAGCAGCTTACCACTCGCCCGTGAAGCTTTCTTT.

The chain couples TRBV2 to TRBJ1-2; 10 nucleotides match TRBD1. Germline V gene data show CDR1 as SNHLY and CDR2 as FYNNEI. V lost 6 bases to trimming and J lost 7 bases; unmatched junction nucleotides: 8. The CDR3 extends over 14 amino acids. The CDR3 protein is CASSRDRGSFGYTF. CDR3 nucleotide sequence: TGTGCCAGCAGCCGGGACAGGGGCTCCTTTGGCTACACCTTC.

This chain links TRBV5-6 with TRBJ1-1, with 7 bases matching TRBD1. V dropped 3 bases and J dropped 7; count of bases not matched to a gene: 3. The CDR3 is made up of 12 amino acids. Germline loops: CDR1 SGHDT, CDR2 YYEEEE. The CDR3 coding sequence is TGTGCCAGCAGCTACCCAGGGGGTGAAGCTTTCTTT. This translates into CASSYPGGEAFF.

This clone was seen a few times. The chain has TRBV7-2 and TRBJ1-6; tentatively, D is TRBD1 (5 bases). The CDR3 consists of 14 residues. The V gene's germline CDR1 is SGHTA and CDR2 FQGNSA. Between the trimmed V and J ends, which lost 5 bases and 10 bases, there was a span of 15 bases. The CDR3 DNA reads TGTGCCAGCAGCGAGGGACTGGAGACATCACCCCTCCACTTT. It is translated as CASSEGLETSPLHF.

The chain recombines TRBV3-1 (or the pseudogene TRBV3-2) with TRBJ1-3; no clear D. Per germline, CDR1 LGHDT and CDR2 YNNKEL (reference sequence). This CDR3 spans 12 amino acids. The V end was cut by 5 bases, the J end by 4 bases, with 6 bases between. This chain's CDR3 is CASSLQGNTIYF. CDR3 coding DNA: TGTGCCAGCAGCTTACAGGGAAACACCATATATTTT.

The V call is TRBV6-1, the J call TRBJ2-1; weak D call: TRBD2 (7 bases). This CDR3 is 16 amino acids long. Germline V gene data show CDR1 as MNHNS and CDR2 as SASEGT. V gave up 7 bases and J gave up 0 bases, with 16 bases separating them. The chain's CDR3 is CASTEGGGGSYNEQFF. The DNA for the CDR3 is TGTGCCAGCACTGAGGGGGGGGGAGGCTCCTACAATGAGCAGTTCTTC.

This chain links TRBV5-5 with TRBJ1-2, with 7 nucleotides matching TRBD1. CDR1 SGHKS and CDR2 YYEKEE come from the germline V gene (reference sequence). CDR3 length: 15 amino acids. V gave up 4 bases and J gave up 0 bases; unmatched junction bases: 6. This chain's CDR3 is CASSDREHTNYGYTF. CDR3 DNA: TGTGCCAGCAGCGACAGGGAACATACTAACTATGGCTACACCTTC.